The 11 T cell receptor beta chains reported below all come from one sample, sequenced in a study of blood T cells in healthy people across ages. The authors ran a second PCR of roughly 6 to 12 cycles using a sample-barcoded 5' primer and a J-beta primer mix. TCRdb independently ran MiXCR on the 5' RACE reads; one entry per CDR3 protein. The sample lists roughly 800,000 distinct CDR3 sequences; more than 45% were seen once. Sequencing was done on a sample of blood. Source of these receptors: a man in his thirties or forties in good health.

This chain uses TRBV2 with TRBJ1-2, with 7 bases aligning to TRBD1. The CDR3 runs to 14 residues. Per the germline V gene, CDR1 is SNHLY and CDR2 is FYNNEI. Trimming at V came to 3 bases and at J to 4 bases, leaving 5 bases not matched to a gene. CDR3 bases: TGTGCCAGCAGTGATGCAGGGGGAGGCTATGGCTACACCTTC. Translating gives CASSDAGGGYGYTF.

J is TRBJ2-7 and V is TRBV5-5, with 7 bases that match TRBD1. Germline-derived CDR1 and CDR2 are SGHKS and YYEKEE (reference sequence). The CDR3 has 14 residues. Unmatched junction bases numbered 11, after V lost 4 bases and J lost 7 bases. The CDR3 DNA reads as TGTGCCAGCAGCACGGCCAGGGGGTGGGAAGAGCAGTACTTC. Translating it yields CASSTARGWEEQYF.

CDR3 sequence: CASRTGPEKLFF. As DNA, the CDR3 is TGTGCCAGCCGAACGGGCCCCGAAAAACTGTTTTTT. The chain links TRBV28 to TRBJ1-4; no clear D. Trimming left V 8 bases short and J 8 bases short, with 12 bases between. The CDR3 length is 12 residues. Germline V gives CDR1 MDHEN, CDR2 SYDVKM.

The genes are TRBV7-2 and TRBJ2-5, with D maybe TRBD2 (6 bases). Germline V gives CDR1 SGHTA, CDR2 FQGNSA. The CDR3 consists of 13 residues. Trimming removed 0 bases from V and 7 bases from J, with 9 bases in between. The CDR3, as DNA: TGTGCCAGCAGCTTAGCCGGGACTGGGACCCAGTACTTC. It encodes CASSLAGTGTQYF.

In DNA form, the CDR3 reads TGTGCCAGCAGCCGCGGTTCAGACTGGGGAATTTGGTATTTT. Its translation: CASSRGSDWGIWYF. The rearrangement uses TRBV7-2 and TRBJ2-3; D uncertain. The CDR3 sequence is 14 residues long. The V end lost 5 bases, the J end lost 14 bases, and 23 bases lay between the germline ends. Germline CDR1 SGHTA, CDR2 FQGNSA. The whole variable domain, remainder taken from reference TRBV7-2 and TRBJ2-3, is GAGVSQSPSNKVTEKGKDVELRCDPISGHTALYWYRQSLGQGLEFLIYFQGNSAPDKSGLPSDRFSAERTGGSVSTLTIQRTQQEDSAVYLCASSRGSDWGIWYFGPGTRLTVL.

This clonotype came up a few times. The chain carries TRBV12-3 or TRBV12-4 and TRBJ1-2; no clear D gene. The CDR3 contains 12 residues. The ends were cut back, 3 bases at V and 6 bases at J, with 8 bases in the middle. CDR3 region: CASSFPRDGYTF. DNA of the CDR3: TGTGCCAGCAGTTTCCCCCGCGATGGCTACACCTTC.

CDR3 sequence reads: CASSGSGGFYEQYF. As DNA, the CDR3 is TGTGCCAGCTCTGGGTCAGGGGGCTTTTACGAGCAGTACTTC. The J gene is TRBJ2-4, the V gene TRBV28; 8 positions match TRBD1. The J call may be faulty, since TRBJ2-7 better matches the DNA end. Per the germline V gene, CDR1 is MDHEN and CDR2 is SYDVKM. The CDR3 is made up of 14 amino acids.

The V gene is TRBV29-1, the J gene TRBJ2-7, with D perhaps matching TRBD1 or TRBD2 (5 bases each). Germline V lookup: CDR1 SQVTM, CDR2 ANQGSEA. CDR3 length: 14 amino acids. Between the trimmed V and J ends, which lost 6 bases and 7 bases, there was a span of 22 bases. The CDR3 region has the DNA TGCAGCGTAACACCGACCGGGGCGACCGGGGAGCAGTACTTC. Protein product: CSVTPTGATGEQYF.

This sequence joins TRBV20-1 and TRBJ2-5, with TRBD1 matching 10 bases. The trim removed 5 bases at V and 5 bases at J, leaving 8 bases unmatched. This CDR3 comprises 14 residues. Germline V lookup: CDR1 DFQATT, CDR2 SNEGSKA (reference sequence). In nucleotides, the CDR3 is TGCAGTGCTGATTCCGACAGGGGGCGCGAGACCCAGTACTTC. Its translation: CSADSDRGRETQYF.

The V and J genes are TRBV20-1 and TRBJ1-1, with D possibly TRBD1 on 5 matching bases. The CDR3 is 14 amino acids. V was cut by 1 base and J by 3 bases, with 12 bases left in between. Germline CDR1 and CDR2: DFQATT and SNEGSKA (reference sequence). CDR3 nucleotides: TGCAGTGCTAGAGCCGACAGTGCGGACACTGAAGCTTTCTTT. As protein: CSARADSADTEAFF.

The chain couples TRBV20-1 to TRBJ2-3, with D hard to call. The ends were cut back, 6 bases at V and 3 bases at J, with 13 bases in the middle. The germline gives CDR1 DFQATT, CDR2 SNEGSKA (reference sequence). This CDR3 region has 13 residues. The CDR3 is CSAAGQSTDTQYF. DNA of the CDR3: TGCAGTGCAGCCGGCCAGTCGACAGATACGCAGTATTTT.